Below, one TCR beta chain is given with its context. The data are from a study of blood T cell repertoires in COVID-19. After removal of 2 bases from V and 6 bases from J, the junction contained 4 bases not matched to a gene. This CDR3 has 14 residues. Germline V lookup: CDR1 KGHDR, CDR2 SFDVKD. The table came from immunoSEQ multiplex PCR; TCRdb's copy has only in-frame clones and leaves some out. The sample shows some 130,000 clones, 75% to 90% of them seen only once. Material: PBMCs or T cells enriched from blood (not recorded which). The chain has TRBV24-1 and TRBJ1-2; 8 bases are shared with TRBD1. This clonotype was sampled from a man between 50 and 59 years old who had recovered from COVID-19. CDR3 nucleotides: TGTGCCACCAGTGATTCGACAGGGGAGAATGGCTACACCTTC. This gives the protein CATSDSTGENGYTF.